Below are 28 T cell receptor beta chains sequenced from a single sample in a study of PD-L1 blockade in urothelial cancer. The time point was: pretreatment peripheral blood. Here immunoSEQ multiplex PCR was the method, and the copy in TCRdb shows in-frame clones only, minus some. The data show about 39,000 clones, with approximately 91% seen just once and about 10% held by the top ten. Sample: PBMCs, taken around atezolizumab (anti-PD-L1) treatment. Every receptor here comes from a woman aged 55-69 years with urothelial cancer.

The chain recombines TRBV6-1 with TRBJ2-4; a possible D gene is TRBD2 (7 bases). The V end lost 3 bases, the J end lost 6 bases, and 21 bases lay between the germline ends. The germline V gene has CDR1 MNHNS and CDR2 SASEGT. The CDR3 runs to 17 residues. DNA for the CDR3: TGTGCCAGCAGTGATTTTATAGGCCGGGGGGCGCGAAACATTCAGTACTTC. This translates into CASSDFIGRGARNIQYF.

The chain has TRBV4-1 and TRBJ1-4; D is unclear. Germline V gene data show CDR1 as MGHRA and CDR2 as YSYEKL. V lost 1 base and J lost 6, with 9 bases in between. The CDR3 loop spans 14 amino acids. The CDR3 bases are TGCGCCAGCAGCCAAGGGAATCGGGATGAAAAACTGTTTTTT. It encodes CASSQGNRDEKLFF.

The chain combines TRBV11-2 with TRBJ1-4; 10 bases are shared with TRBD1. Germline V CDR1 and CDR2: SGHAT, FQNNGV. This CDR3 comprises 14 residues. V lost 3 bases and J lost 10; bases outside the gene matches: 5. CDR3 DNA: TGTGCCAGCAGCTTGGACAGGGGGTCTGGAAAACTGTTTTTT. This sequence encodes CASSLDRGSGKLFF.

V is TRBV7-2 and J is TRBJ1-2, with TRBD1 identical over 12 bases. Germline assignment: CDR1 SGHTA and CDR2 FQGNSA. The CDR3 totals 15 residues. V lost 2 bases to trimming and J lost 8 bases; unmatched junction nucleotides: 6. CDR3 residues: CASSLPGTGGKGYTF. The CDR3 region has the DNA TGTGCCAGCAGCTTACCCGGGACAGGGGGCAAAGGCTACACCTTC.

The CDR3 region has the DNA TGTGCCAGCTCACCGGACAGGAAGGTCCCGGGAGCCCAGCATTTT. Its protein is CASSPDRKVPGAQHF. The rearrangement uses TRBV18 and TRBJ1-5; TRBD1 aligns across 7 bases. Germline CDR1 reads KGHSH; CDR2 reads LQKENI. The CDR3 is 15 amino acids. With 3 bases clipped from V and 11 bases from J, the junction kept 13 bases outside the gene matches. The full variable domain, rest sourced from reference TRBV18 and TRBJ1-5, is NAGVMQNPRHLVRRRGQEARLRCSPMKGHSHVYWYRQLPEEGLKFMVYLQKENIIDESGMPKERFSAEFPKEGPSILRIQQVVRGDSAAYFCASSPDRKVPGAQHFGDGTRLSIL.

The CDR3 protein is CASSSDRGTRFF. The CDR3 DNA follows: TGTGCCAGCAGTTCGGACAGGGGGACAAGGTTCTTC. The V call is TRBV5-6, the J call TRBJ2-1, with 10 bases aligning to TRBD1. Germline CDR1 reads SGHDT; CDR2 reads YYEEEE. This CDR3 is built from 12 residues. Trimming at V came to 5 bases and at J to 15 bases, leaving 8 bases not matched to a gene. Together with reference TRBV5-6 and TRBJ2-1, the CDR3 gives the full variable domain: DAGVTQSPTHLIKTRGQQVTLRCSPKSGHDTVSWYQQALGQGPQFIFQYYEEEERQRGNFPDRFSGHQFPNYSSELNVNALLLGDSALYLCASSSDRGTRFFGPGTRLTVL.

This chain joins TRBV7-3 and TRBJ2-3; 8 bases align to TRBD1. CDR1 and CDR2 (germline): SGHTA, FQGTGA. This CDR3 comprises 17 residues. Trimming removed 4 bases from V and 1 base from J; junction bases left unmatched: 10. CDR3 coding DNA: TGTGCCAGCAGCTCCCCACGGGGACAGGACGGCACAGATACGCAGTATTTT. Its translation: CASSSPRGQDGTDTQYF. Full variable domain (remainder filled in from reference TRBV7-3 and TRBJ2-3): GAGVSQTPSNKVTEKGKYVELRCDPISGHTALYWYRQSLGQGPEFLIYFQGTGAADDSGLPNDRFFAVRPEGSVSTLKIQRTERGDSAVYLCASSSPRGQDGTDTQYFGPGTRLTVL.

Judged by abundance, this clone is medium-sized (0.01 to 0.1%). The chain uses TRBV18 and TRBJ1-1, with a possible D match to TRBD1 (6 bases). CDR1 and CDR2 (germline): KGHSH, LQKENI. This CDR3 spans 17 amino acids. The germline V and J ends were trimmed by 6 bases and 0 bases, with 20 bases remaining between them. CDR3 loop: CASSEEQGFNMNTEAFF. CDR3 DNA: TGTGCCAGCTCCGAGGAACAGGGATTCAATATGAACACTGAAGCTTTCTTT.

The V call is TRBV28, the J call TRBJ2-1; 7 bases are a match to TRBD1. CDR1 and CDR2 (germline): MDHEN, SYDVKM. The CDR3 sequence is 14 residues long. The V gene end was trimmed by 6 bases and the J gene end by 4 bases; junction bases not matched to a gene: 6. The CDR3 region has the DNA TGTGCCAGCAGAGGACAGGTAGGGTACAATGAGCAGTTCTTC. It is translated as CASRGQVGYNEQFF. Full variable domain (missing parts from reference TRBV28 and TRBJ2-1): DVKVTQSSRYLVKRTGEKVFLECVQDMDHENMFWYRQDPGLGLRLIYFSYDVKMKEKGDIPEGYSVSREKKERFSLILESASTNQTSMYLCASRGQVGYNEQFFGPGTRLTVL.

The CDR3: CASSLGTGDTDTQYF. CDR3 sequence (DNA): TGCGCCAGCAGCTTAGGGACAGGGGACACAGATACGCAGTATTTT. V is TRBV5-1 and J is TRBJ2-3; 10 bases map to TRBD1. The germline V gene encodes CDR1 SGHRS and CDR2 YFSETQ. CDR3 length equals 15 residues. The trim removed 2 bases at V and 2 bases at J, leaving 2 bases unmatched.

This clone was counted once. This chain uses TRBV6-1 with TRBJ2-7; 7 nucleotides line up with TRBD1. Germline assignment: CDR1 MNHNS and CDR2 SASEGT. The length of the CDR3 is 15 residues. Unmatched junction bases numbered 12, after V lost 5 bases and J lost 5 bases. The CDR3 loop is CASSRQGGFRNEQYF. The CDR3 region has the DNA TGTGCCAGCAGTAGGCAAGGGGGCTTTCGCAACGAGCAGTACTTC.

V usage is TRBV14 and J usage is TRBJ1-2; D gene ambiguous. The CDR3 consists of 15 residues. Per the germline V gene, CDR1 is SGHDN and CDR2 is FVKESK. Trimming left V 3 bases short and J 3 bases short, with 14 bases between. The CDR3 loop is CASSQGWAHDYGYTF. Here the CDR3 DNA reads TGTGCCAGCAGCCAGGGTTGGGCGCATGACTATGGCTACACCTTC.

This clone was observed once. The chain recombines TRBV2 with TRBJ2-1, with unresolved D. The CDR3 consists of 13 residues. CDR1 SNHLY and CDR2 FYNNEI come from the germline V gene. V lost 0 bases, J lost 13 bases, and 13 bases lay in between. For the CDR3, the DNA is TGTGCCAGCAGTGAAGCGCTTCCAAGTAGCCAGTTCTTC. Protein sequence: CASSEALPSSQFF.

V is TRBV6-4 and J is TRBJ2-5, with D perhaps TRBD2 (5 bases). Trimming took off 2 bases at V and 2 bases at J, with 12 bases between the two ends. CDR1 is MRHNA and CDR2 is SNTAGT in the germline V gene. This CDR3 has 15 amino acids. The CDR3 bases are TGTGCCAGCAGTGACGTCGCGGGTGGACAAGAGACCCAGTACTTC. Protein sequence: CASSDVAGGQETQYF.

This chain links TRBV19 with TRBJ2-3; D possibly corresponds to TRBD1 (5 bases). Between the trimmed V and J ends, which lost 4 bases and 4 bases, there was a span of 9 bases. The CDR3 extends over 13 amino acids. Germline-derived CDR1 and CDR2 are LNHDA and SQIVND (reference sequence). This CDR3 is CASSTPRADTQYF. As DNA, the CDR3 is TGTGCCAGTAGTACACCCAGGGCAGATACGCAGTATTTT.

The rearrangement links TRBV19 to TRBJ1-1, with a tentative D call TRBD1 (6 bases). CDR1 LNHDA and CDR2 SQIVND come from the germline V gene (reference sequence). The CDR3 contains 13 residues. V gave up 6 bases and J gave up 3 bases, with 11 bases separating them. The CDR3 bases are TGTGCCAGTAGCCCGACAGGCGACACTGAAGCTTTCTTT. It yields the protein CASSPTGDTEAFF.

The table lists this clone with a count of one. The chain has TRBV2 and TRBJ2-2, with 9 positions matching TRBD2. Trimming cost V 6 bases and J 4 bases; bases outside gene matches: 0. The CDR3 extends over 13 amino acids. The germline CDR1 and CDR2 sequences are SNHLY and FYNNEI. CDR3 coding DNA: TGTGCCAGCAGGCGGGAGGGCACCGGGGAGCTGTTTTTT. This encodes CASRREGTGELFF.

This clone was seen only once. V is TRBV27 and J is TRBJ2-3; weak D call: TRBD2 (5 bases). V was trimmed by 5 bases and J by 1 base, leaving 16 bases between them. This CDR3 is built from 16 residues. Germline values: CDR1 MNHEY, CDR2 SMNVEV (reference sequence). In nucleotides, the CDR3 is TGTGCCAGCAGTCCCCTTAGGAGCGGCGGCACAGATACGCAGTATTTT. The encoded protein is CASSPLRSGGTDTQYF.

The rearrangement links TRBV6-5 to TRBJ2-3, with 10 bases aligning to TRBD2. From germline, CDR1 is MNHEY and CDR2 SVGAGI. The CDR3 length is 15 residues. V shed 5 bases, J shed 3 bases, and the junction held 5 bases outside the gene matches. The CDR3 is CASSVTSGTTDTQYF. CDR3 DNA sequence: TGTGCCAGCAGTGTAACTAGCGGGACAACAGATACGCAGTATTTT.

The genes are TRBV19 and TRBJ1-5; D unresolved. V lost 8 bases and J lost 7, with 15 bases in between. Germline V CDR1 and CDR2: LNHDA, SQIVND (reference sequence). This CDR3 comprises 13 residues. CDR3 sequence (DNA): TGTGCCAGTCCCGACCCGAGAGGACAGCCCCAGCATTTT. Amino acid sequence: CASPDPRGQPQHF. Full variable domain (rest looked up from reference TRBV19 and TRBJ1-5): DGGITQSPKYLFRKEGQNVTLSCEQNLNHDAMYWYRQDPGQGLRLIYYSQIVNDFQKGDIAEGYSVSREKKESFPLTVTSAQKNPTAFYLCASPDPRGQPQHFGDGTRLSIL.

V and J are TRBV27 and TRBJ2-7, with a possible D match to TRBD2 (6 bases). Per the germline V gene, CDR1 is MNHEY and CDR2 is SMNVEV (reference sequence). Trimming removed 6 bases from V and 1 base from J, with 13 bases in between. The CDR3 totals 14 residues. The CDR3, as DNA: TGTGCCAGCAGGCCTTGGGGGGTTTCCTACGAGCAGTACTTC. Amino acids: CASRPWGVSYEQYF.

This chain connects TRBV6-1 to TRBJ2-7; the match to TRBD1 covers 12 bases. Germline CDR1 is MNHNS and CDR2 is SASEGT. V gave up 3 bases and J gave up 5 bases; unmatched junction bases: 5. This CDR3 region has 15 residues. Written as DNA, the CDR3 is TGTGCCAGCAGTGATCCGGGACAGGGGGCTAACGAGCAGTACTTC. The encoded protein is CASSDPGQGANEQYF.

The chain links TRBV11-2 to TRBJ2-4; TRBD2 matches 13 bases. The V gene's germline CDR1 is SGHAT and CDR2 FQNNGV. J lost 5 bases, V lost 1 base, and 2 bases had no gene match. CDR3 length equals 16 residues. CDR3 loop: CASSLGTSGRQNIQYF. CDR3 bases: TGTGCCAGCAGCTTAGGGACTAGCGGGAGACAAAACATTCAGTACTTC.

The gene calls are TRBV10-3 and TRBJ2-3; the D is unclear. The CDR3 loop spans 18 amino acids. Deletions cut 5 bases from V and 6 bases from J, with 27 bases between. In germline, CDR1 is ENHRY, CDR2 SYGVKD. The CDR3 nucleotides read TGTGCCATCAGTTCCCCCGGCTTGCTCAGTATCGGGTGGGATACGCAGTATTTT. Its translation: CAISSPGLLSIGWDTQYF.

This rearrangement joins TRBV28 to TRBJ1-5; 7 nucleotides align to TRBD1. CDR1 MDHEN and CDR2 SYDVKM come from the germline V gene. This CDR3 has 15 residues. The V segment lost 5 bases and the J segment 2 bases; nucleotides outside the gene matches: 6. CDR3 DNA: TGTGCCAGCAGTCTAGGGGGCGGTCGCAATCAGCCCCAGCATTTT. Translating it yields CASSLGGGRNQPQHF.

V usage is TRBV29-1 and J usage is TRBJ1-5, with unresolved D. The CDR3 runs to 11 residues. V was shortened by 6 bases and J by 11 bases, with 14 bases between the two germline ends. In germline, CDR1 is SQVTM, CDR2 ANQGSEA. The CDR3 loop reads CSVWGEATQHF. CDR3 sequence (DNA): TGCAGCGTGTGGGGAGAGGCGACCCAGCATTTT.

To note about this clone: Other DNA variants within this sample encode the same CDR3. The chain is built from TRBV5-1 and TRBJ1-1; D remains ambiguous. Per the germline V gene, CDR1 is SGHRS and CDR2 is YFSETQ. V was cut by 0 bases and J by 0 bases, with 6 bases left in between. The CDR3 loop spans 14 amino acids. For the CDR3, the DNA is TGCGCCAGCAGCTTGGCCGTATTGAACACTGAAGCTTTCTTT. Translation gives CASSLAVLNTEAFF. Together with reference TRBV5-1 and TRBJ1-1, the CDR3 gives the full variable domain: KAGVTQTPRYLIKTRGQQVTLSCSPISGHRSVSWYQQTPGQGLQFLFEYFSETQRNKGNFPGRFSGRQFSNSRSEMNVSTLELGDSALYLCASSLAVLNTEAFFGQGTRLTVV.

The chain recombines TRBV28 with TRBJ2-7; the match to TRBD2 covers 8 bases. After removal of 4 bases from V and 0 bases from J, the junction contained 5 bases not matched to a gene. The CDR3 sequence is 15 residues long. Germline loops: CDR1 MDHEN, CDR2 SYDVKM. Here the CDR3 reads CASSSGGVSSYEQYF. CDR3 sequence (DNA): TGTGCCAGCAGTTCCGGGGGGGTGAGCTCCTACGAGCAGTACTTC.